Listed below are T cell receptor beta chains from one sample, sequenced in a study of blood T cell repertoires in COVID-19. Sequencing was performed with immunoSEQ multiplex PCR; in TCRdb, only in-frame clones are kept and a portion is missing. This sample has some 140,000 clones, with roughly 86% found just once. Sequencing was carried out using peripheral blood. These receptors originate from a human donor in a cohort sampled during active COVID-19. Both conserved end residues are part of each CDR3. The D gene is left open where the match is weak.

V gene	D gene	J gene	CDR3 protein
TRBV3-1/TRBV3-2	NA	TRBJ2-7	CASSPRARGWYEQYF
TRBV3-1/TRBV3-2	NA	TRBJ1-2	CASSQDVGSYYGYTF
TRBV3-1/TRBV3-2	TRBD2	TRBJ2-5	CASSLSGAAMTQYF
TRBV30	NA	TRBJ1-5	CAWSSRGNQPQHF
TRBV2	NA	TRBJ1-2	CASSEVNNYGYTF
TRBV4-2	TRBD2	TRBJ2-3	CASSQPGLAGRGDTQYF
TRBV6-5	NA	TRBJ2-2	CASRPTGPGELFF
TRBV5-4	TRBD2	TRBJ2-7	CASSDKKRGPYEQYF
TRBV19	NA	TRBJ2-1	CASSIEEFSYNEQFF
TRBV9	NA	TRBJ2-3	CASSVVAAGGTDTQYF
TRBV7-9	TRBD2	TRBJ2-3	CASSFTGGGTDTQYF
TRBV7-8	NA	TRBJ1-1	CASSLANPGQSNTEAFF
TRBV6-5	NA	TRBJ1-1	CASSYLSNTEAFF
TRBV4-2	NA	TRBJ1-3	CASSQIQGSSGNTIYF
TRBV5-1	TRBD2	TRBJ2-1	CASSAQPSGHNEQFF
TRBV10-2	TRBD2	TRBJ2-3	CASRTSGGTDTQYF
TRBV12-3/TRBV12-4	NA	TRBJ1-2	CASSFRADGYTF
TRBV11-2	NA	TRBJ2-7	CASSTPGPGYEQYF
TRBV2	NA	TRBJ1-1	CASKEGRTEAFF
TRBV5-1	TRBD1	TRBJ2-7	CASSNYRDRGTYEQYF
TRBV2	NA	TRBJ2-5	CASRFYGETQYF
TRBV6-5	NA	TRBJ2-7	CASSPVRAYEQYF
TRBV10-3	NA	TRBJ2-2	CATAGQGRGTGELFF
TRBV7-8	NA	TRBJ2-1	CASSFQQGAYNEQFF
TRBV9	TRBD1	TRBJ2-7	CASSVRGLGEQYF
TRBV20-1	NA	TRBJ1-2	CSAVIPYGYTF
TRBV9	NA	TRBJ2-7	CASSVAHYGEQYF
TRBV5-1	TRBD1	TRBJ2-1	CASSELTGGSYNEQFF
TRBV18	NA	TRBJ1-1	CATTSQMNTEAFF
TRBV3-1/TRBV3-2	TRBD1	TRBJ2-1	CATGGQGAGRSYNEQFF
TRBV13	NA	TRBJ1-4	CASSLGRAGLVEKLFF
TRBV5-4	NA	TRBJ1-4	CASSPEASGSEKLFF
TRBV5-1	NA	TRBJ1-5	CASSQVPGNQPQHF
TRBV19	TRBD1	TRBJ1-2	CASTRTGGRHYGYTF
TRBV7-8	TRBD1	TRBJ2-2	CASSSQGAGNTGELFF
TRBV12-3/TRBV12-4	NA	TRBJ1-1	CASSLKRDTEAFF
TRBV6-5	NA	TRBJ1-2	CASGMTGYGYTF
TRBV5-3	NA	TRBJ1-2	CARRTGSPYGYTF
TRBV5-5	NA	TRBJ2-7	CASSLAVQGRIPYEQYF
TRBV18	TRBD2	TRBJ2-3	CASSPTSRTDTQYF
TRBV6-1	NA	TRBJ2-7	CASSELAPTYEQYF
TRBV19	NA	TRBJ1-2	CASSIAGNYGYTF
TRBV7-2	NA	TRBJ2-3	CASSLRGGTDTQYF
TRBV2	NA	TRBJ2-7	CASKQGLDSYEQYF
TRBV19	NA	TRBJ1-4	CASSTAGRLFF
TRBV5-6	NA	TRBJ2-1	CASSSSSIYNEQFF
TRBV4-2	NA	TRBJ1-1	CASSQDGTVGAEAFF
TRBV15	TRBD2	TRBJ2-3	CATSRGLASGGPDTQYF